Each of the 21 T cell receptor beta chains below was sequenced from the same sample in a study of cytomegalovirus exposure and HLA in healthy donors. PCR involved 60 Vbeta and 13 Jbeta primers. Some clones are missing from TCRdb's copy, which holds only in-frame ones; the method was immunoSEQ multiplex PCR. The data contain 130,000 to 150,000 clones, around 76% of them singletons. The sequencing input was PBMCs. These receptors were taken from a male donor in good health and CMV-seronegative.

This chain joins TRBV9 and TRBJ2-1; D perhaps matches TRBD1 (6 bases). CDR1 and CDR2 from the germline V gene are SGDLS and YYNGEE. Trimming pared 0 bases from V and 6 bases from J, leaving 19 bases between. CDR3 length: 17 residues. CDR3 amino acids: CASSVGALGQQSNEQFF. The CDR3 DNA reads TGTGCCAGCAGCGTAGGGGCGCTCGGACAGCAAAGCAATGAGCAGTTCTTC. The whole variable domain, remainder taken from reference TRBV9 and TRBJ2-1, is DSGVTQTPKHLITATGQRVTLRCSPRSGDLSVYWYQQSLDQGLQFLIQYYNGEERAKGNILERFSAQQFPDLHSELNLSSLELGDSALYFCASSVGALGQQSNEQFFGPGTRLTVL.

This sequence joins TRBV10-1 and TRBJ2-2; TRBD2 agrees at 8 bases. This CDR3 region has 15 residues. CDR1 is WNHNN, CDR2 SYGVQD, per germline (reference sequence). V was clipped by 10 bases and J by 5 bases; unmatched bases: 12. CDR3 region: CATRPGGVGTGELFF. The CDR3 nucleotides are TGCGCCACCCGGCCGGGAGGGGTAGGAACCGGGGAGCTGTTTTTT.

The rearrangement links TRBV7-3 to TRBJ1-1; D is unclear. Trimming removed 5 bases at V and 1 base at J, with 8 bases between. Germline loops: CDR1 SGHTA, CDR2 FQGTGA. This CDR3 has 13 residues. The CDR3 spells CASSLQRNTEAFF. In nucleotides, the CDR3 is TGTGCCAGCAGCCTCCAGCGGAACACTGAAGCTTTCTTT.

As for this clone: Its ends do not fully match the called genes, so a read error is possible. The genes are TRBV7-9 and TRBJ1-5; D perhaps matches TRBD1 (6 bases). Germline-derived CDR1 and CDR2 are SEHNR and FQNEAQ (reference sequence). The CDR3 is 17 amino acids. In nucleotides, the CDR3 is TGTTCCAGCAGCTTAGTTCCAGGGGCGGAAAACAATCAGCCCCAGCATTTT. Protein: CSSSLVPGAENNQPQHF.

This clone was seen more than once but under ten times. The J gene is TRBJ1-1, the V gene TRBV15; D uncertain. The germline gives CDR1 LNHNV, CDR2 YYDKDF (reference sequence). V dropped 0 bases and J dropped 10 bases, with 15 bases sitting between them. The CDR3 runs 14 residues. CDR3 amino acids: CATSRDYGWGGAFF. CDR3 coding DNA: TGTGCCACCAGCAGAGATTATGGATGGGGAGGAGCTTTCTTT.

On this clone: Other nucleotide sequences from this sample produce the same CDR3. This chain joins TRBV15 and TRBJ2-7; 7 nucleotides match TRBD2. After removal of 5 bases from V and 0 bases from J, the junction contained 4 bases not matched to a gene. CDR3 size: 14 residues. CDR1 is LNHNV, CDR2 YYDKDF, per germline (reference sequence). The CDR3: CATSRSGSSYEQYF. The CDR3 coding sequence is TGTGCCACCAGCCGTAGCGGGTCCTCCTACGAGCAGTACTTC.

This chain uses TRBV19 with TRBJ2-7, with D possibly matching TRBD2 (6 bases). The ends were cut back, 3 bases at V and 4 bases at J, with 13 bases in the middle. Germline loops: CDR1 LNHDA, CDR2 SQIVND (reference sequence). CDR3 length: 14 residues. CDR3 loop: CASSIGRATYEQYF. DNA for the CDR3: TGTGCCAGTAGTATCGGGAGAGCCACGTACGAGCAGTACTTC.

V is TRBV27 and J is TRBJ2-5; 7 positions agree with TRBD1. The end of the DNA aligns better with TRBJ2-7, so the J call may be wrong. The CDR3 runs to 11 residues. From germline, CDR1 is MNHEY and CDR2 SMNVEV (reference sequence). CDR3 protein: CASRQGYEQYF. The CDR3 nucleotides read TGTGCCAGCAGACAGGGGTACGAGCAGTACTTC.

This chain links TRBV7-9 with TRBJ2-2, with 7 bases identical to TRBD2. CDR1 is SEHNR and CDR2 is FQNEAQ in the germline V gene (reference sequence). Trimming cost V 5 bases and J 6 bases; bases outside gene matches: 9. The CDR3 length is 15 residues. This chain's CDR3 is CASSPRAGDPGELFF. The CDR3 nucleotides are TGTGCCAGCAGCCCCCGGGCGGGAGACCCCGGGGAGCTGTTTTTT.

This chain links TRBV13 with TRBJ2-1; 7 positions agree with TRBD2. The CDR3 consists of 14 residues. V lost 0 bases, J lost 12 bases, and 8 bases stayed unmatched. Looked up from germline, CDR1 is PRHDT and CDR2 is FYEKMQ (reference sequence). The CDR3 here is CASSLGRAGVRQFF. CDR3 coding DNA: TGTGCCAGCAGCTTAGGCCGGGCGGGGGTTAGGCAGTTCTTC.

This clone was detected only a few times. The gene calls are TRBV14 and TRBJ2-7, with 10 bases matching TRBD2. This CDR3 contains 15 residues. The germline CDR1 and CDR2 sequences are SGHDN and FVKESK. V dropped 4 bases and J dropped 3; count of bases not matched to a gene: 6. Here the CDR3 DNA reads TGTGCCAGCAGCCCTACTAGCGGGACTTACTACGAGCAGTACTTC. The encoded protein is CASSPTSGTYYEQYF.

The chain links TRBV5-1 to TRBJ2-7; the D gene is possibly TRBD1 (5 bases). V was pared by 3 bases and J by 0 bases, with 13 bases between. CDR1 and CDR2 from the germline V gene are SGHRS and YFSETQ. The CDR3 runs to 15 residues. DNA of the CDR3: TGCGCCAGCAGCTCTCCTCAGGGCAGCTCCTACGAGCAGTACTTC. This translates into CASSSPQGSSYEQYF.

This clone showed up just a few times. The genes are TRBV11-2 and TRBJ2-3; 10 bases match TRBD2. The CDR3 loop spans 17 amino acids. Unmatched junction bases numbered 8, after V lost 0 bases and J lost 5 bases. CDR1 is SGHAT, CDR2 FQNNGV, per germline. CDR3 DNA: TGTGCCAGCAGCTTAGATCTGAGCGGGGGGGCAGTAGATACGCAGTATTTT. Residues: CASSLDLSGGAVDTQYF.

The V gene is TRBV7-9, the J gene TRBJ2-1, with TRBD2 matching over 7 bases. V lost 5 bases, J lost 6 bases, and 10 bases stayed unmatched. The CDR3 has 15 residues. Per germline, CDR1 SEHNR and CDR2 FQNEAQ (reference sequence). The CDR3 loop reads CASSGWGGVINEQFF. The CDR3 coding sequence is TGTGCCAGCAGCGGATGGGGGGGGGTGATCAATGAGCAGTTCTTC.

The chain combines TRBV7-6 with TRBJ2-2, with TRBD1 matching over 10 bases. The CDR3 sequence is 15 residues long. Germline values: CDR1 SGHVS, CDR2 FNYEAQ. V gave up 4 bases and J gave up 6 bases; unmatched junction bases: 5. DNA for the CDR3: TGTGCCAGCAGCTCGGGACAGGGGCCCGCCGGGGAGCTGTTTTTT. As protein: CASSSGQGPAGELFF.

The rearrangement uses TRBV30 and TRBJ1-1; 8 nucleotides line up with TRBD1. The germline V gene encodes CDR1 GTSNPN and CDR2 SVGIG (reference sequence). This CDR3 has 14 residues. The V gene end was trimmed by 4 bases and the J gene end by 11 bases; junction bases not matched to a gene: 15. The CDR3 nucleotides read TGTGCCTGGAATTTAGACAGGGGTGAGGTTTGCGCTTTCTTT. The encoded protein is CAWNLDRGEVCAFF.

This sequence joins TRBV9 and TRBJ2-7; TRBD1 is a possible D gene (6 bases). Trimming took 3 bases from V and 0 from J, leaving 10 bases between them. Germline V gene data show CDR1 as SGDLS and CDR2 as YYNGEE. There are 14 residues in the CDR3. This CDR3 reads CASSGQDSSYEQYF. The CDR3 coding sequence is TGTGCCAGCAGCGGACAGGACAGCTCCTACGAGCAGTACTTC.

V usage is TRBV30 and J usage is TRBJ2-1; TRBD2 agrees at 8 bases. V shed 2 bases, J shed 5 bases, and the junction held 8 bases outside the gene matches. There are 15 residues in the CDR3. The germline CDR1 and CDR2 sequences are GTSNPN and SVGIG (reference sequence). The chain's CDR3 is CAWSLLTGGDNEQFF. The CDR3 DNA sequence: TGTGCCTGGAGTTTATTGACGGGGGGGGACAATGAGCAGTTCTTC.

The chain employs TRBV7-3 and TRBJ2-1; D possibly corresponds to TRBD2 (6 bases). Germline V gives CDR1 SGHTA, CDR2 FQGTGA. V lost 3 bases and J lost 6, with 9 bases in between. The CDR3 sequence is 13 residues long. CDR3 sequence (DNA): TGTGCCAGCAGCTTGGACTACATCAATGAGCAGTTCTTC. Protein: CASSLDYINEQFF.

With respect to this clone: Mismatch with germline at one junction end may stem from a read error. In DNA, the CDR3 is TGTGCCCGCAGTCACAGACAGGGGACCTGGAACACTGAAGCTTTCTTT. Its translation is CARSHRQGTWNTEAFF. V gene TRBV27 combines with J gene TRBJ1-1; the match to TRBD1 covers 8 bases. The CDR3 totals 16 residues. CDR1 MNHEY and CDR2 SMNVEV come from the germline V gene (reference sequence).

The rearrangement joins TRBV6-6 to TRBJ2-5; TRBD1 is a possible D gene (6 bases). The DNA matches TRBJ2-7 better at its end, which makes the J call doubtful. The V gene's germline CDR1 is MNHNY and CDR2 SVGAGI (reference sequence). CDR3 length: 15 amino acids. CDR3 region: CASRGDRQWNYEQYF. In nucleotides, the CDR3 is TGTGCCAGCAGGGGAGACAGGCAGTGGAACTACGAGCAGTACTTC.